These 15 T cell receptor beta chains share one sample of origin, sequenced in a study of beta chain features in type 1 diabetes. What was sequenced were expressed TCRB transcripts, since all of the isolated RNA had been reverse transcribed. The method was immunoSEQ multiplex PCR; TCRdb's version includes in-frame clones alone and lacks a portion of them. The profile shows 300,000 to 450,000 clones, around 20% of them singletons. The sequenced material came from naive CD4+ T cells from blood. Source of these receptors: a woman aged 18-35 years in good health.

This clone came up a few times. The rearrangement joins TRBV5-4 to TRBJ1-2; no definite D call. Germline V lookup: CDR1 SGHNT, CDR2 YYREEE (reference sequence). V was pared by 4 bases and J by 0 bases, with 4 bases between. The CDR3 has 12 amino acids. The chain's CDR3 is CASSLSNYGYTF. The DNA of the CDR3 is TGTGCCAGCAGCCTATCTAACTATGGCTACACCTTC.

This clone occurred a few times. The rearrangement uses TRBV5-4 and TRBJ2-5, with D possibly being TRBD1 (7 bases). V shed 0 bases and J shed 6 bases, with 12 bases lying between them. Germline CDR1 SGHNT, CDR2 YYREEE (reference sequence). The CDR3 is 14 amino acids. The CDR3 reads CASSLEGAGKTQYF. The DNA of the CDR3 is TGTGCCAGCAGCTTGGAGGGGGCGGGGAAGACCCAGTACTTC.

The rearrangement joins TRBV30 to TRBJ2-5; weak D call: TRBD2 (6 bases). Germline CDR1 reads GTSNPN; CDR2 reads SVGIG (reference sequence). The CDR3 extends over 13 amino acids. Trimming took 4 bases from V and 2 from J, leaving 11 bases between them. CDR3 bases: TGTGCCTGGACCCGACTAGTACAAGAGACCCAGTACTTC. Translated: CAWTRLVQETQYF.

A word on this clone: The germline gene is not matched at one end of the junction; a read error may be the cause. V is TRBV7-7 and J is TRBJ2-5, with 13 bases aligning to TRBD2. This CDR3 is 15 amino acids long. Germline CDR1 and CDR2: SSHAT and FNYEAQ (reference sequence). Here the CDR3 DNA reads TGTGCTAGCAGCAGACTAGCGGGGGGCCAAGAGACCCAGTACTTC. It yields the protein CASSRLAGGQETQYF. The full variable domain, with the rest looked up from reference TRBV7-7 and TRBJ2-5, is GAGVSQSPRYKVTKRGQDVTLRCDPISSHATLYWYQQALGQGPEFLTYFNYEAQPDKSGLPSDRFSAERPEGSISTLTIQRTEQRDSAMYRCASSRLAGGQETQYFGPGTRLLVL.

This clone was found a few times. This chain connects TRBV11-2 to TRBJ2-5; TRBD1 aligns across 7 bases. Per germline, CDR1 SGHAT and CDR2 FQNNGV. The CDR3 has 16 residues. Losses at the gene ends were 1 base for V and 2 bases for J; bases not matched to a gene: 7. The CDR3 sequence: CASSLARTGPQETQYF. The CDR3 coding sequence is TGTGCCAGCAGCTTAGCCCGGACAGGTCCGCAAGAGACCCAGTACTTC. Full variable domain (remainder filled in from reference TRBV11-2 and TRBJ2-5): EAGVAQSPRYKIIEKRQSVAFWCNPISGHATLYWYQQILGQGPKLLIQFQNNGVVDDSQLPKDRFSAERLKGVDSTLKIQPAKLEDSAVYLCASSLARTGPQETQYFGPGTRLLVL.

V and J are TRBV5-1 and TRBJ2-2, with D hard to call. The germline CDR1 and CDR2 sequences are SGHRS and YFSETQ. The CDR3 sequence is 13 residues long. With 0 bases removed from V and 10 bases from J, the gap between germline ends came to 10 bases. The CDR3 here is CASSLALRVELFF. The CDR3 coding sequence is TGCGCCAGCAGCTTGGCCTTACGGGTGGAGCTGTTTTTT.

This clone was picked up a small number of times. The chain combines TRBV30 with TRBJ1-3; D not resolved. Trimming pared 0 bases from V and 0 bases from J, leaving 21 bases between. Germline V gene sequence: CDR1 GTSNPN, CDR2 SVGIG (reference sequence). CDR3 size: 19 residues. The CDR3 nucleotides are TGTGCCTGGAGTGTACTAGGGAGGCCGACAACCTTCTCTGGAAACACCATATATTTT. Translated: CAWSVLGRPTTFSGNTIYF.

This clone was seen only a few times. The rearrangement links TRBV4-1 to TRBJ2-5; 7 bases fit TRBD1. V shed 2 bases, J shed 2 bases, and the junction held 5 bases outside the gene matches. The CDR3 runs to 15 residues. Germline lookup yields CDR1 MGHRA and CDR2 YSYEKL. CDR3 protein: CASSQFPGQQETQYF. The CDR3 nucleotides read TGCGCCAGCAGCCAATTCCCGGGACAGCAAGAGACCCAGTACTTC.

The chain recombines TRBV18 with TRBJ2-7; tentatively, D is TRBD2 (5 bases). Germline CDR1 reads KGHSH; CDR2 reads LQKENI. The CDR3 consists of 18 residues. The ends were cut back, 2 bases at V and 0 bases at J, with 20 bases in the middle. The CDR3 DNA sequence: TGTGCCAGCTCACCATATTCCGCGAGTAAAAGCGGCTCCTACGAGCAGTACTTC. Translating it yields CASSPYSASKSGSYEQYF.

This chain's CDR3 is CASSLNGQGSQPQHF. CDR3 bases: TGTGCCAGCAGCTTAAACGGACAGGGGAGTCAGCCCCAGCATTTT. J is TRBJ1-5 and V is TRBV7-2, with 9 bases aligning to TRBD1. The CDR3 length is 15 residues. V lost 2 bases, J lost 6 bases, and 5 bases stayed unmatched. From germline, CDR1 is SGHTA and CDR2 FQGNSA.

V and J are TRBV27 and TRBJ1-6; 8 positions match TRBD1. Germline CDR1 MNHEY, CDR2 SMNVEV (reference sequence). CDR3 length equals 14 residues. Trimming cost V 5 bases and J 11 bases; bases outside gene matches: 8. In DNA form, the CDR3 reads TGTGCCAGCAGTATCGAGGACAGGGCTACACCCCTCCACTTT. Residues: CASSIEDRATPLHF.

V gene TRBV29-1 combines with J gene TRBJ1-4; unclear D gene. V was cut by 4 bases and J by 5 bases, with 5 bases left in between. CDR3 length: 11 amino acids. Germline assignment: CDR1 SQVTM and CDR2 ANQGSEA. In DNA form, the CDR3 reads TGCAGCGTTGTAGCGAATGAAAAACTGTTTTTT. Encoded protein: CSVVANEKLFF.

Only a few counts were recorded for this clone. The J gene is TRBJ2-5, the V gene TRBV7-2; TRBD2 agrees at 7 bases. V lost 4 bases, J lost 5 bases, and 7 bases stayed unmatched. This CDR3 is built from 14 residues. From germline, CDR1 is SGHTA and CDR2 FQGNSA. CDR3 in amino acids: CASSWLAADETQYF. The CDR3 DNA follows: TGTGCCAGCAGCTGGCTAGCGGCCGATGAGACCCAGTACTTC.

CDR3 protein: CASSPTIAGGPYNEQFF. In DNA, the CDR3 is TGTGCCAGCAGCCCAACGATAGCGGGAGGGCCTTACAATGAGCAGTTCTTC. This sequence joins TRBV9 and TRBJ2-1; 11 bases fit TRBD2. Germline V gene data show CDR1 as SGDLS and CDR2 as YYNGEE. The CDR3 runs to 17 residues. V lost 4 bases and J lost 4; bases outside the gene matches: 10.

This chain links TRBV11-2 with TRBJ2-7; a weak D match, TRBD2 (5 bases). The CDR3 contains 14 residues. V lost 4 bases, J lost 5 bases, and 15 bases lay in between. Germline V gene sequence: CDR1 SGHAT, CDR2 FQNNGV. CDR3 sequence: CASSSVRGVNEQYF. The CDR3 coding sequence is TGTGCCAGCAGCTCAGTCCGGGGTGTCAACGAGCAGTACTTC.